This is a list of T cell receptor beta chains from one sample in a study of T-cell memory formation after mild COVID-19. TCRdb analysed the 5' RACE reads with MiXCR anew, one entry per CDR3 protein. This sample yields 430,000 or so distinct CDR3 sequences, of which approximately 23% are seen a single time; under 15% belongs to the top ten. Sample: PBMCs or a T cell subset sorted from them (not recorded which). The receptor set was obtained from an adult woman who had mild COVID-19 (a few samples of this study predate the infection). Cell type and time point are not known. CDR3s include the opening cysteine and the closing phenylalanine or tryptophan. The D gene is left open where the match is weak. Size values are once, few and many counts, or a class for expanded clones, and some rows have none.

size,V,J,D,CDR3,DNA
NA,TRBV20-1,TRBJ2-7,TRBD1,CSARDRMRVSYEQYF,TGCAGTGCTAGGGACAGGATGAGGGTTTCCTACGAGCAGTACTTC
NA,TRBV7-9,TRBJ2-1,NA,CASSGVGDEQFF,TGTGCCAGCAGCGGGGTCGGCGATGAGCAGTTCTTC
few,TRBV5-6,TRBJ1-6,NA,CASSQNSPLHF,TGTGCCAGCAGCCAGAATTCACCCCTCCACTTT
NA,TRBV27,TRBJ2-3,TRBD1,CASSPKPGQGLRTDTQYF,TGTGCCAGCAGTCCCAAGCCGGGACAGGGGCTTCGCACAGATACGCAGTATTTT
NA,TRBV7-9,TRBJ2-5,NA,CASSFHGSGRETQYF,TGTGCCAGCAGCTTTCACGGGAGCGGGCGAGAGACCCAGTACTTC
NA,TRBV7-9,TRBJ2-1,NA,CASSFEGRDYNEQFF,TGTGCCAGCAGCTTTGAGGGGCGAGACTACAATGAGCAGTTCTTC
few,TRBV24-1,TRBJ2-1,NA,CATSDLELRVKQFF,TGTGCCACCAGTGATTTGGAGCTCCGGGTCAAGCAGTTCTTC
few,TRBV2,TRBJ2-7,TRBD1,CASSGTGEGYEQYF,TGTGCCAGCAGCGGGACAGGGGAAGGTTACGAGCAGTACTTC
few,TRBV5-1,TRBJ2-3,NA,CASSPVRTDTQYF,TGCGCCAGCAGCCCAGTCCGCACAGATACGCAGTATTTT
NA,TRBV5-1,TRBJ2-1,NA,CASSLLPGANDEQFF,TGCGCCAGCAGCTTGCTCCCTGGGGCAAACGATGAGCAGTTCTTC
NA,TRBV18,TRBJ1-1,NA,CASSQAYSEAFF,TGTGCCAGCTCACAGGCGTATAGTGAAGCTTTCTTT
NA,TRBV12-3/TRBV12-4,TRBJ2-1,NA,CASSLFHEQFF,TGTGCCAGCAGTTTATTCCATGAGCAGTTCTTC
NA,TRBV7-3,TRBJ2-4,NA,CASSLNRGGNIQYF,TGTGCCAGCAGCTTAAACAGGGGAGGAAACATTCAGTACTTC
NA,TRBV15,TRBJ2-2,TRBD2,CATSRDIAAGGPRELFF,TGTGCCACCAGCAGAGATATTGCAGCGGGGGGGCCGCGGGAGCTGTTTTTT
few,TRBV7-6,TRBJ2-5,NA,CASSQTGSLQETQYF,TGTGCCAGCAGCCAAACGGGATCCCTGCAAGAGACCCAGTACTTC
NA,TRBV3-1,TRBJ1-1,NA,CASSQVGAGTEAFF,TGTGCCAGCAGCCAAGTGGGGGCAGGGACTGAAGCTTTCTTT
NA,TRBV11-3,TRBJ1-2,NA,CASSLSTDLYGYTF,TGTGCCAGCAGCTTATCGACAGACCTCTATGGCTACACCTTC
NA,TRBV20-1,TRBJ1-2,TRBD1,CSASDRASLGYTF,TGCAGTGCTAGTGACAGGGCCTCTTTGGGCTACACCTTC
NA,TRBV7-9,TRBJ1-1,NA,CASSLSYRLDTEAFF,TGTGCCAGCAGCTTATCGTACAGGTTAGACACTGAAGCTTTCTTT
few,TRBV24-1,TRBJ2-1,TRBD2,CATSDRLAGGRYEQFF,TGTGCCACCAGTGATAGGTTGGCGGGAGGGCGGTATGAGCAGTTCTTC
NA,TRBV6-2/TRBV6-3,TRBJ2-1,TRBD2,CASSPSGHNEQFF,TGTGCCAGCAGCCCTAGCGGTCACAATGAGCAGTTCTTC
few,TRBV9,TRBJ2-7,TRBD2,CASSTDAGGYYEQYF,TGTGCCAGCAGCACCGACGCGGGGGGTTACTACGAGCAGTACTTC
NA,TRBV14,TRBJ2-3,TRBD2,CASSLSYGTSASADTQYF,TGTGCCAGCAGCCTTTCATACGGGACTAGCGCTAGTGCAGATACGCAGTATTTT
few,TRBV7-3,TRBJ2-5,NA,CASSLVIGETQYF,TGTGCCAGCAGCTTAGTTATAGGAGAGACCCAGTACTTC
NA,TRBV5-5,TRBJ2-1,NA,CASSLGLSTVYNEQFF,TGTGCCAGCAGCTTGGGGCTATCGACGGTCTACAATGAGCAGTTCTTC
NA,TRBV24-1,TRBJ1-2,NA,CATNKGGDGYTF,TGTGCCACCAACAAAGGGGGAGATGGCTACACCTTC
few,TRBV12-3/TRBV12-4,TRBJ1-1,NA,CASSQGSTFF,TGTGCCAGCAGCCAGGGGTCGACTTTCTTT
few,TRBV5-1,TRBJ2-6,NA,CASSPFGSGANVLTF,TGCGCCAGCAGCCCGTTCGGGTCTGGGGCCAACGTCCTGACTTTC
NA,TRBV7-7,TRBJ2-3,TRBD2,CASSITSGGPDTQYF,TGTGCCAGCAGCATTACTAGCGGGGGCCCCGATACGCAGTATTTT
NA,TRBV6-5,TRBJ2-5,NA,CVTGATQETQYF,TGTGTCACAGGCGCAACTCAAGAGACCCAGTACTTC
NA,TRBV2,TRBJ2-3,NA,CASSEGPEGRRTDTQYF,TGTGCCAGCAGTGAAGGGCCGGAGGGCAGGCGCACAGATACGCAGTATTTT
NA,TRBV12-3/TRBV12-4,TRBJ2-5,NA,CASRRTHQETQYF,TGTGCCAGCAGAAGAACACATCAAGAGACCCAGTACTTC
few,TRBV7-9,TRBJ1-5,TRBD1,CASSLSGGSQPQHF,TGTGCCAGCAGTCTGTCAGGGGGGTCTCAGCCCCAGCATTTT
NA,TRBV29-1,TRBJ1-1,NA,CSVAPTANTEAFF,TGCAGCGTTGCCCCAACAGCAAACACTGAAGCTTTCTTT
many,TRBV25-1,TRBJ2-5,TRBD1,CASSVGGGETQYF,TGTGCCAGCAGTGTAGGGGGCGGCGAGACCCAGTACTTC
few,TRBV30,TRBJ2-7,NA,CAWRSRDINSYEQYF,TGTGCCTGGAGGTCCCGGGACATCAACTCCTACGAGCAGTACTTC
NA,TRBV9,TRBJ1-1,NA,CASSVGPNKNTEAFF,TGTGCCAGCAGCGTAGGGCCTAACAAGAACACTGAAGCTTTCTTT
NA,TRBV5-5,TRBJ1-1,TRBD1,CASSLAGTGRNTEAFF,TGTGCCAGCAGCTTGGCGGGGACAGGTCGAAACACTGAAGCTTTCTTT
few,TRBV5-6,TRBJ2-6,NA,CASSFDRSGANVLTF,TGTGCCAGCAGTTTCGACCGCTCTGGGGCCAACGTCCTGACTTTC
few,TRBV6-6,TRBJ1-5,NA,CASRSKSGPAGQPQHF,TGTGCCAGCAGATCCAAATCGGGGCCTGCCGGACAGCCCCAGCATTTT
many,TRBV5-1,TRBJ1-1,TRBD1,CASSPEGQEAFF,TGCGCCAGCAGCCCAGAGGGACAGGAAGCTTTCTTT
few,TRBV3-1,TRBJ2-3,NA,CASSAGGSHTDTQYF,TGTGCCAGCAGCGCAGGAGGGAGCCACACAGATACGCAGTATTTT
few,TRBV29-1,TRBJ1-6,NA,CSVRDLNSPLHF,TGCAGCGTACGGGACTTAAATTCACCCCTCCACTTT
NA,TRBV7-3,TRBJ2-1,NA,CASSLMNSYNEQFF,TGTGCCAGCAGCCTAATGAATTCCTACAATGAGCAGTTCTTC
few,TRBV4-3,TRBJ1-1,NA,CASSQWTAMNTEAFF,TGCGCCAGCAGCCAGTGGACAGCCATGAACACTGAAGCTTTCTTT
once,TRBV4-1,TRBJ2-1,TRBD2,CASSQRAGGSINEQFF,TGCGCCAGCAGCCAAAGAGCGGGGGGCTCCATCAATGAGCAGTTCTTC
NA,TRBV11-3,TRBJ2-7,TRBD1,CASSHLGQPPGEQYF,TGTGCCAGCAGCCACCTGGGACAGCCGCCGGGAGAGCAGTACTTC
NA,TRBV7-2,TRBJ2-3,NA,CASTVSGTQYF,TGTGCCAGCACCGTGAGCGGTACGCAGTATTTT
NA,TRBV19,TRBJ1-2,NA,CASSITDYGYTF,TGTGCCAGTAGTATTACAGACTATGGCTACACCTTC
NA,TRBV7-3,TRBJ2-7,NA,CASSLRAGSSIYEQYF,TGTGCCAGCAGCCTACGCGCCGGCAGCTCAATCTACGAGCAGTACTTC
few,TRBV12-3/TRBV12-4,TRBJ2-3,TRBD2,CASVTSGTDTQYF,TGTGCCAGCGTCACTAGCGGCACAGATACGCAGTATTTT
NA,TRBV2,TRBJ2-5,NA,CAISAVGFEETQYF,TGTGCCATAAGTGCAGTGGGGTTCGAGGAGACCCAGTACTTC
NA,TRBV7-9,TRBJ2-3,NA,CASSLWVSSNTDTQYF,TGTGCCAGCAGCTTATGGGTTAGCTCTAACACAGATACGCAGTATTTT